Listed below are T cell receptor beta chains from one sample, sequenced in a study of OX40 agonist ivuxolimab in advanced cancers. Produced via immunoSEQ multiplex PCR; TCRdb's table is partial and in-frame only. The repertoire holds about 64,000 clones, with 88% as singletons. Source: CD4+ or CD8+ T cells sorted from blood, taken in a trial of the OX40 agonist ivuxolimab. The receptors derive from an adult with an advanced solid tumor such as melanoma, head and neck, liver or kidney cancer. Both conserved end residues are part of each CDR3. A D gene is named only where the DNA matches it firmly. Not all rows give a size; the values are once, few, many and, for expanded clones, a class.

D	V	J	size	DNA	CDR3
.	TRBV19	TRBJ2-2	.	TGTGCCAGTGTAGGGGCAAGCGGAACCGGGGAGCTGTTTTTT	CASVGASGTGELFF
TRBD2	TRBV4-2	TRBJ2-2	.	TGTGCCAGCAGCCAAGGGCTAGCGGGAGCGGGGACCGGGGAGCTGTTTTTT	CASSQGLAGAGTGELFF
.	TRBV11-2	TRBJ1-1	.	TGTGCCAGCAGCTTCAACAGGGACACTGAAGCTTTCTTT	CASSFNRDTEAFF
.	TRBV6-5	TRBJ2-7	.	TGTGCCAGCAGCTTCCTGGGGGAGCAGTACTTC	CASSFLGEQYF
TRBD1	TRBV2	TRBJ1-1	few	TGTGCCAGCAGTCACGACAGGGTCACTGAAGCTTTCTTT	CASSHDRVTEAFF
TRBD2	TRBV10-3	TRBJ2-5	.	TGTGCCATCAGTTCCGGGGGGAGAGAGACCCAGTACTTC	CAISSGGRETQYF
TRBD2	TRBV7-3	TRBJ2-3	.	TGTGCCAGCAGCTTTCTGGTGGCGGGAGGGTTAGATACGCAGTATTTT	CASSFLVAGGLDTQYF
.	TRBV9	TRBJ1-6	.	TGTGCCAGCAGCGTAGGAGGTAATTCACCCCTCCACTTT	CASSVGGNSPLHF
TRBD2	TRBV6-1	TRBJ2-7	.	TGTGCCAGCAGTGGGAGACTAGCGGGAGGCTCCTACGAGCAGTACTTC	CASSGRLAGGSYEQYF
.	TRBV9	TRBJ1-2	.	TGTGCCAGCAGCGGCCGTGAACGGGGTGGCTATGGCTACACCTTC	CASSGRERGGYGYTF
.	TRBV5-4	TRBJ2-5	.	TGTGCCAGCAGCCGGAGGGAGGAGACCCAGTACTTC	CASSRREETQYF
.	TRBV6-1	TRBJ2-1	.	TGTGCCAGCAGTTACCCTAGCCCCCCGTTCTTC	CASSYPSPPFF
TRBD1	TRBV19	TRBJ2-1	.	TGTGCCAGCTCAACCGGGGGACAGGGGAACAATGAGCAGTTCTTC	CASSTGGQGNNEQFF
.	TRBV18	TRBJ2-1	.	TGTGCCAGCTCACCATCCGTGGCCTACAATGAGCAGTTCTTC	CASSPSVAYNEQFF
.	TRBV28	TRBJ2-3	.	TGTGCCAGCAGTTTTGGGGGCCGATCAGATACGCAGTATTTT	CASSFGGRSDTQYF
TRBD2	TRBV6-6	TRBJ2-2	.	TGTGCCAGCAGGACGGGGGTAGCGGGAGGGTACGGGGAGCTGTTTTTT	CASRTGVAGGYGELFF
TRBD2	TRBV30	TRBJ2-1	few	TGTGCCTTTAGCGGGGGCGGGAATAGAATTGAGCAGTTCTTC	CAFSGGGNRIEQFF
.	TRBV5-6	TRBJ2-3	.	TGTGCCAGCAGCTTCTCCTTAGTGGCCACAGATACGCAGTATTTT	CASSFSLVATDTQYF
TRBD1	TRBV5-1	TRBJ1-4	.	TGCGCCAGCAGCTTGGCCCTGACAGGGGCTAATGAAAAACTGTTTTTT	CASSLALTGANEKLFF
.	TRBV21-1	TRBJ2-7	.	TGTGCCAGCAGCACTCAGAACGGCCTAGCGGTCTCCTACGAGCAGTACTTC	CASSTQNGLAVSYEQYF
TRBD2	TRBV18	TRBJ2-1	.	TGTGCCAGCTCACCATGGGGAGGGATGAGTTCCTACAATGAGCAGTTCTTC	CASSPWGGMSSYNEQFF
TRBD1	TRBV4-1	TRBJ2-5	.	TGCGCCAGCAGCCAACCGGGATCAGGGGGAGAGACCCAGTACTTC	CASSQPGSGGETQYF
.	TRBV6-1	TRBJ1-5	.	TGTGCCAGCAGTACCTTCAGGGAAAGGCATCAGCCCCAGCATTTT	CASSTFRERHQPQHF
.	TRBV7-3	TRBJ2-3	few	TGTGCCAGCAGCTTAATTGTGGCTACTACGCAGTATTTT	CASSLIVATTQYF
.	TRBV2	TRBJ2-7	.	TGTGCCAGCAGTGCCGGGAACTTCTACGAGCAGTACTTC	CASSAGNFYEQYF
.	TRBV5-1	TRBJ2-1	.	TGCGCCAGCAGCTCGACGGCAGCCGGCAATGAGCAGTTCTTC	CASSSTAAGNEQFF
TRBD1	TRBV11-2	TRBJ2-7	.	TGTGCCAGCAGCTTAAGGACAGGGTGGTACTTC	CASSLRTGWYF
.	TRBV7-3	TRBJ2-7	.	TGTGCCAGCAGCTTTTCCGGGGGAGGCGAGCAGTACTTC	CASSFSGGGEQYF
.	TRBV19	TRBJ1-1	.	TGTGCCAGTAGTCAATCGACAGCGAACACTGAAGCTTTCTTT	CASSQSTANTEAFF
TRBD1	TRBV5-5	TRBJ1-5	.	TGTGCCAGCAGCTTGGCCCCGGGACAGTATCAGCCCCAGCATTTT	CASSLAPGQYQPQHF
.	TRBV19	TRBJ2-2	once	TGTGCCAGTAGTCCATCGAGGAACGCCGGGGAGCTGTTTTTT	CASSPSRNAGELFF
.	TRBV28	TRBJ1-5	once	TGTGCCAGCAGTTTGAAGTTGGCACACCGGAGGAGCAATCAGCCCCAGCATTTT	CASSLKLAHRRSNQPQHF
.	TRBV28	TRBJ1-1	.	TGTGCCAGCAGTTGGGTAATGAACACTGAAGCTTTCTTT	CASSWVMNTEAFF
TRBD1	TRBV5-4	TRBJ2-3	.	TGTGCCAGCAGCTTGGGAGGCAGGGGGTCAGATACGCAGTATTTT	CASSLGGRGSDTQYF
TRBD1	TRBV11-2	TRBJ1-2	medium-sized	TGTGCCAGCAGCGCCCGGGACAGTGGCTACACCTTC	CASSARDSGYTF
.	TRBV10-3	TRBJ2-3	.	TGTGCCATCGGGAACAGGGAGCCCACAGATACGCAGTATTTT	CAIGNREPTDTQYF
.	TRBV6-4	TRBJ2-3	.	TGTGCCAGCAGTGAGGATTTGGGACGCGATACGCAGTATTTT	CASSEDLGRDTQYF
.	TRBV7-9	TRBJ2-1	.	TGTGCCAGCAGCTTAGTCGGCGGCTCCTACAATGAGCAGTTCTTC	CASSLVGGSYNEQFF
.	TRBV19	TRBJ1-2	once	TGTGCCAGTAGTAAGACAGTAATTTCCTATGGCTACACCTTC	CASSKTVISYGYTF
TRBD1	TRBV28	TRBJ2-5	.	TGTGCCAGCAGTTTATTAGGGACAGGGGATGTGACCCAGTACTTC	CASSLLGTGDVTQYF
TRBD1	TRBV19	TRBJ2-7	.	TGTGCCAGTAGTATCGGGACAGGGAACTACGAGCAGTACTTC	CASSIGTGNYEQYF
.	TRBV11-2	TRBJ2-2	.	TGTGCCAGCAGCCTAAACACCGGGGAGCTGTTTTTT	CASSLNTGELFF
.	TRBV15	TRBJ1-3	few	TGTGCCACCAGCAGAGATTTAGGAAACACCATATATTTT	CATSRDLGNTIYF
TRBD1	TRBV6-5	TRBJ1-2	medium-sized	TGTGCCAGCAGTTACTCGACAGGGTTCTATGGCTACACCTTC	CASSYSTGFYGYTF
.	TRBV10-3	TRBJ1-1	.	TGTGCCATCGGGACTGAGCGAAACACTGAAGCTTTCTTT	CAIGTERNTEAFF
.	TRBV30	TRBJ1-5	.	TGTGCCTGGAGTCGGGACAATCAGCCCCAGCATTTT	CAWSRDNQPQHF
.	TRBV5-1	TRBJ2-5	.	TGCGCCAGCAGCCCGGACTTATACCAAGAGACCCAGTACTTC	CASSPDLYQETQYF
.	TRBV10-2	TRBJ2-2	.	TGCGCCAGCGCGGCAGGGGTAGCGGGGGAGCTGTTTTTT	CASAAGVAGELFF
.	TRBV21-1	TRBJ2-4	.	TGTGCCAGCAGCAAACAAGGCCAGGGGATCGAGCGGGAGGATCCAAACATTCAGTACTTC	CASSKQGQGIEREDPNIQYF
.	TRBV28	TRBJ2-7	.	TGTGCCAGCAGTTCCGGGACTCCCCACGAGCAGTACTTC	CASSSGTPHEQYF
.	TRBV27	TRBJ2-5	.	TGTGCCAGCAGGCGTCCGGGCGGGGTACAAGAGACCCAGTACTTC	CASRRPGGVQETQYF
.	TRBV7-3	TRBJ1-1	.	TGTGCCAGCAGCTTAGACACGAACACTGAAGCTTTCTTT	CASSLDTNTEAFF
.	TRBV19	TRBJ2-7	.	TGTGCCAGTAGTATAGATCACCACAGGGCATCCTACGAGCAGTACTTC	CASSIDHHRASYEQYF